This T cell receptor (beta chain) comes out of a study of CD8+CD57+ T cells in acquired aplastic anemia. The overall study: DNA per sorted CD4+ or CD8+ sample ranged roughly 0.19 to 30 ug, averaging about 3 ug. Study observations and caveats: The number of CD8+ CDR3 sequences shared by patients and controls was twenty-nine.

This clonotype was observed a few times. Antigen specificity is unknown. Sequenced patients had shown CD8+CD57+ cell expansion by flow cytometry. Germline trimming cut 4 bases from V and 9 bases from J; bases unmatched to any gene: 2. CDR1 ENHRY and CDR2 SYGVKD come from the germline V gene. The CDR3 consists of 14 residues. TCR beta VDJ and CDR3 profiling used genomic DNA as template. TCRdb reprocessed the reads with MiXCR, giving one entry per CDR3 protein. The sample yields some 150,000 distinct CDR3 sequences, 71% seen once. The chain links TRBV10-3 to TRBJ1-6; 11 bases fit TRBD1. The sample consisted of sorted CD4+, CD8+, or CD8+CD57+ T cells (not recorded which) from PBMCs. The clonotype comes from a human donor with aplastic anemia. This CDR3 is CAISGGTGGSPLHF. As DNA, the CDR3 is TGTGCCATCAGTGGGGGGACAGGGGGTTCACCCCTCCACTTT.